This T cell receptor (beta chain) is from a study of shared clonotypes between healthy human individuals. As for the study in general: Per-donor plates numbered three CD4 naive, three CD4 memory, two CD8 naive and one CD8 memory.

TCRdb keeps only in-frame clones here, not all; method: immunoSEQ multiplex PCR. Of millions of clones detected, approximately 94% appear once; the ten largest clones hold over 0.12%. Findings and limits, study-wide: Some naive CD4 clonotypes, around 5%, turned up in common across four donors. Non-shared clonotypes displayed generation probabilities falling below those of clonotypes present in all four donors. Investigators expected sequencing depth to affect clonotype sharing among donors.

With respect to this clone: The antigen remains undetermined.

Sample: naive CD4+ T cells sorted from blood. The subset was: CD45RA+ positively selected. The sequence came from a man aged 18 to 30 in good health.

The CDR3 spells CAWSRPPGELFF. The CDR3 DNA is TGTGCCTGGAGTCGCCCGCCCGGGGAGCTGTTTTTT. The chain couples TRBV30 to TRBJ2-2; D is ambiguous. This CDR3 has 12 residues. Germline lookup yields CDR1 GTSNPN and CDR2 SVGIG (reference sequence). Trimming stripped 2 bases from V and 6 bases from J, with 7 bases between.